This T cell receptor (beta chain) was found in a study of T cells in Graves' hyperthyroidism and ophthalmopathy. The study based diagnoses on clinical symptoms, serum thyroxine and TRAb, thyroid ultrasound and orbital computed tomography. The study's findings and limits: For ophthalmopathy, model prediction preceded onset by a median 6.5 months. In blood, most of the thyroid clonotypes expanded above 0.001 were also present. Through a model of 13 V-J features, ophthalmopathy was separated from stable hyperthyroidism.

Worth noting for this clonotype: The antigen remains unidentified.

RNA transcripts yielded amplified TCR beta CDR3 regions. The TCR CDR3 first-round RT-PCR relied on the HTBI primer set. TCRdb ran MiXCR on the multiplex PCR reads and lists one entry per CDR3 protein. The data contain 650,000 to 800,000 distinct CDR3 sequences, roughly 45% of them seen just once; the ten biggest clones take up approximately 6.8%. CDR1 is DFQATT, CDR2 SNEGSKA, per germline (reference sequence). V lost 0 bases to trimming and J lost 5 bases; unmatched junction nucleotides: 2. The CDR3 totals 13 residues. The clonotype comes from an adult man with Graves' disease, either hyperthyroidism or ophthalmopathy (not recorded which). V gene TRBV20-1 combines with J gene TRBJ2-7; 9 bases agree with TRBD1. Sequenced sample: peripheral blood or thyroid tissue (not recorded which). The CDR3: CSARETGGDEQYF. CDR3 in DNA: TGCAGTGCTAGAGAGACAGGGGGTGACGAGCAGTACTTC.